Below are 14 T cell receptor beta chains sequenced from a single sample in a study of blood T cell repertoires in COVID-19. Profiled with immunoSEQ multiplex PCR; TCRdb holds only in-frame clones, not every one. Among roughly 260,000 clones, about 89% were seen once, and the ten largest hold approximately 2.6%. The sequenced sample consisted of PBMCs or T cells enriched from blood (not recorded which). The origin of the receptors is a woman aged 18-35 years who had recovered from COVID-19.

The chain combines TRBV14 with TRBJ2-6; TRBD2 is a possible D gene (5 bases). Trimming shortened V by 4 bases and J by 4 bases, and 14 bases separated the two germline ends. The CDR3 has 16 amino acids. Germline CDR1 and CDR2: SGHDN and FVKESK. The DNA of the CDR3 is TGTGCCAGCAGCCCCAGTCGGACTGTAGGGGCCAACGTCCTGACTTTC. Translated: CASSPSRTVGANVLTF. Full variable domain (remainder filled in from reference TRBV14 and TRBJ2-6): EAGVTQFPSHSVIEKGQTVTLRCDPISGHDNLYWYRRVMGKEIKFLLHFVKESKQDESGMPNNRFLAERTGGTYSTLKVQPAELEDSGVYFCASSPSRTVGANVLTFGAGSRLTVL.

This clone was recorded once. The rearrangement links TRBV9 to TRBJ2-2, with D maybe TRBD2 (6 bases). The CDR3 covers 18 residues. Germline V gene data show CDR1 as SGDLS and CDR2 as YYNGEE. Trimming removed 3 bases at V and 3 bases at J, with 21 bases between. The CDR3 DNA follows: TGTGCCAGCAGCGATTCTTACGGGACTTCCAGATACACCGGGGAGCTGTTTTTT. Translating gives CASSDSYGTSRYTGELFF.

The V call is TRBV2, the J call TRBJ2-6, with D maybe TRBD1 (7 bases). The V gene lost 4 bases and the J gene lost 0 bases, with 16 bases spanning the gap. This CDR3 spans 18 amino acids. Germline-derived CDR1 and CDR2 are SNHLY and FYNNEI. The CDR3 here is CASSGRDSSNSGANVLTF. The CDR3 region has the DNA TGTGCCAGCAGTGGGAGGGACAGTTCGAACTCTGGGGCCAACGTCCTGACTTTC.

The chain links TRBV4-3 to TRBJ1-1; the match to TRBD1 covers 9 bases. Germline assignment: CDR1 LGHNA and CDR2 YSLEER. The CDR3 runs 15 residues. V lost 8 bases and J lost 5; bases outside the gene matches: 12. CDR3 amino acids: CASSLDRGGYTEAFF. The CDR3 DNA reads as TGCGCCAGCTCCCTGGACAGGGGTGGCTATACTGAAGCTTTCTTT.

A single count supports this clone. This chain connects TRBV6-5 to TRBJ2-2, with TRBD2 identical over 8 bases. The germline CDR1 and CDR2 sequences are MNHEY and SVGAGI. V shed 5 bases, J shed 0 bases, and the junction held 2 bases outside the gene matches. The CDR3 totals 15 residues. The CDR3 sequence: CASSSGGANTGELFF. DNA of the CDR3: TGTGCCAGCAGTAGCGGGGGCGCGAACACCGGGGAGCTGTTTTTT.

V gene TRBV7-2 combines with J gene TRBJ1-6, with 9 bases that match TRBD1. The V gene end was trimmed by 0 bases and the J gene end by 4 bases; junction bases not matched to a gene: 1. The CDR3 spans 16 residues. Per germline, CDR1 SGHTA and CDR2 FQGNSA. The CDR3 protein is CASSLAGTGYNSPLHF. Written as DNA, the CDR3 is TGTGCCAGCAGCTTAGCGGGGACAGGGTATAATTCACCCCTCCACTTT.

The gene calls are TRBV20-1 and TRBJ2-1; 8 positions agree with TRBD1. Germline trimming cut 3 bases from V and 3 bases from J; bases unmatched to any gene: 22. The CDR3 is 20 residues long. Germline CDR1 and CDR2: DFQATT and SNEGSKA (reference sequence). The CDR3, as DNA: TGCAGTGCTAGTGGGACAGACTCGACCAGGGGGCCAAAGGGCTACAATGAGCAGTTCTTC. Encoded protein: CSASGTDSTRGPKGYNEQFF.

The V call is TRBV10-3, the J call TRBJ2-1, with 12 bases lining up with TRBD2. The germline V gene encodes CDR1 ENHRY and CDR2 SYGVKD. CDR3 length: 17 amino acids. Trimming at V came to 6 bases and at J to 0 bases, leaving 6 bases not matched to a gene. The DNA for the CDR3 is TGTGCCATCAGAAATACTAGCGGGGGGATCTCCTACAATGAGCAGTTCTTC. It yields the protein CAIRNTSGGISYNEQFF.

This clone was seen only once. CDR3 nucleotides: TGTGCCAGCACGGCTAGCGGGAGCACAGATACGCAGTATTTT. Amino acid sequence: CASTASGSTDTQYF. The rearrangement uses TRBV14 and TRBJ2-3, with 8 nucleotides matching TRBD2. With V trimmed by 7 bases and J by 0 bases, 3 bases remained unmatched. Germline V gene data show CDR1 as SGHDN and CDR2 as FVKESK. The CDR3 is 14 amino acids.

In its sample, this clone was seen a few times. The chain combines TRBV11-2 with TRBJ2-1; D is perhaps TRBD2 (5 bases). The CDR3 extends over 15 amino acids. Trimming stripped 6 bases from V and 2 bases from J, with 14 bases between. Germline CDR1 and CDR2: SGHAT and FQNNGV. DNA for the CDR3: TGTGCCAGCAGTCGGGATCAATGGGCCTACAATGAGCAGTTCTTC. Amino acids: CASSRDQWAYNEQFF.

This clone appeared once. Here the CDR3 reads CASTSGGTDTQYF. Written as DNA, the CDR3 is TGTGCCAGCACTAGCGGGGGCACAGATACGCAGTATTTT. V is TRBV12-3 or TRBV12-4 and J is TRBJ2-3, with 9 bases lining up with TRBD2. V was pared by 7 bases and J by 1 base, with 0 bases of the junction left unmatched. The CDR3 loop spans 13 amino acids.

This chain joins TRBV18 and TRBJ1-3, with a tentative D call TRBD1 (5 bases). The CDR3 runs 16 residues. Deletions cut 2 bases from V and 0 bases from J, with 11 bases between. Germline V gene data show CDR1 as KGHSH and CDR2 as LQKENI. The CDR3 sequence: CASSPNGGSSGNTIYF. DNA of the CDR3: TGTGCCAGCTCACCAAACGGGGGGAGCTCTGGAAACACCATATATTTT.

CDR3 coding DNA: TGTGCCATCAGTGAGGCCCTAGGTGCAGGGGACAATCAGCCCCAGCATTTT. It specifies CAISEALGAGDNQPQHF. V and J are TRBV10-3 and TRBJ1-5; possibly TRBD1 for D (6 bases). The CDR3 is 17 amino acids. Germline V CDR1 and CDR2: ENHRY, SYGVKD. V lost 2 bases and J lost 3, with 17 bases in between.

The rearrangement uses TRBV12-3 or TRBV12-4 and TRBJ1-1; D gene unclear. The CDR3 loop spans 13 amino acids. Trimming took off 3 bases at V and 12 bases at J, with 17 bases between the two ends. As DNA, the CDR3 is TGTGCCAGCAGTTTTAGTTTGGGGAGTTGGACTTTCTTT. It specifies CASSFSLGSWTFF.